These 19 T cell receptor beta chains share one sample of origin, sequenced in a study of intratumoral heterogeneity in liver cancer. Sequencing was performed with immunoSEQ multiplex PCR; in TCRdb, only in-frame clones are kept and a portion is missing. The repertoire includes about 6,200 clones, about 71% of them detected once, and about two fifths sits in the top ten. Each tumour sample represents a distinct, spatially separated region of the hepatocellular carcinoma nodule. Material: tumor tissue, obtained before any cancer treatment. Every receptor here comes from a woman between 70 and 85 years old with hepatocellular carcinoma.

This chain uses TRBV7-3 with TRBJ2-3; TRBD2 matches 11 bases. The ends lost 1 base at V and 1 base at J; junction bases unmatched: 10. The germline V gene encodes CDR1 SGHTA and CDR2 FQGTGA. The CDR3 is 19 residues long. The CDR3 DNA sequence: TGTGCCAGCAGCTTAAGTAGTCGCCTGGGACTAGCGGGCACAGATACGCAGTATTTT. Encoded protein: CASSLSSRLGLAGTDTQYF.

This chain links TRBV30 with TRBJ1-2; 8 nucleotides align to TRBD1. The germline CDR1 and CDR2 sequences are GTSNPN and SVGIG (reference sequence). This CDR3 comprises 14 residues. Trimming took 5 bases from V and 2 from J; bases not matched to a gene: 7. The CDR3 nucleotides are TGTGCCTGGTCTAGTACAGGGGGGAACTATGGCTACACCTTC. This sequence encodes CAWSSTGGNYGYTF.

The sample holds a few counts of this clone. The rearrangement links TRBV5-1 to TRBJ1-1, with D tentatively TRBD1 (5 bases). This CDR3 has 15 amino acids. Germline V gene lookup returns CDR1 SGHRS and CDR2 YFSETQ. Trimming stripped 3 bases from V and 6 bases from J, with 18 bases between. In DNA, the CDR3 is TGCGCCAGCAGCTCCACGACGGGGGTTGGCGCTGAAGCTTTCTTT. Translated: CASSSTTGVGAEAFF. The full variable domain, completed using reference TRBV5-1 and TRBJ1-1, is KAGVTQTPRYLIKTRGQQVTLSCSPISGHRSVSWYQQTPGQGLQFLFEYFSETQRNKGNFPGRFSGRQFSNSRSEMNVSTLELGDSALYLCASSSTTGVGAEAFFGQGTRLTVV.

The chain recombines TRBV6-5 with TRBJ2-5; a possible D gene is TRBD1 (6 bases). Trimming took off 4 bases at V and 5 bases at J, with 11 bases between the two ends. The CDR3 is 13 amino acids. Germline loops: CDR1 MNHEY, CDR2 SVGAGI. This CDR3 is CASSLDRRETQYF. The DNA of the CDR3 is TGTGCCAGCAGTTTGGACAGACGGGAGACCCAGTACTTC.

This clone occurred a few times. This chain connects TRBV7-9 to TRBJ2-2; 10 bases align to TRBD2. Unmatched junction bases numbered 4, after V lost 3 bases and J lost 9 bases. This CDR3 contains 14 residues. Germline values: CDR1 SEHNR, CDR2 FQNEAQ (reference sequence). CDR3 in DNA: TGTGCCAGCAGCTTTAGCGGGAGGCACCGGGAGCTGTTTTTT. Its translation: CASSFSGRHRELFF.

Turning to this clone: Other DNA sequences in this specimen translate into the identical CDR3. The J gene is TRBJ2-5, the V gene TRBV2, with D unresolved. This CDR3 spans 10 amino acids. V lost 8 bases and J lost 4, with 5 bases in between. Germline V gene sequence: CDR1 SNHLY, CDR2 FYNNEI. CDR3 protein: CASQRETQYF. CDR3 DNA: TGTGCCAGCCAAAGAGAGACCCAGTACTTC.

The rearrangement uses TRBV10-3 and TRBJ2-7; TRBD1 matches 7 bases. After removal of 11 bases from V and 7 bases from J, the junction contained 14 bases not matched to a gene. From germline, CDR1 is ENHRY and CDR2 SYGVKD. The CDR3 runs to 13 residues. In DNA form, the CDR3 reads TGTGCCGCAGGGGGTTCCCCCATGGGGGAGCAGTACTTC. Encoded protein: CAAGGSPMGEQYF.

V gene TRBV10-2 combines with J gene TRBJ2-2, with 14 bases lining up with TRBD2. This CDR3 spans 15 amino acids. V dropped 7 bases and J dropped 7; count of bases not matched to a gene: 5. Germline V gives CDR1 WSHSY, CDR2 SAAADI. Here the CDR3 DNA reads TGCGCCAGCATCACCGGGACTAGCGGGAGCGGGGAGCTGTTTTTT. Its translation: CASITGTSGSGELFF.

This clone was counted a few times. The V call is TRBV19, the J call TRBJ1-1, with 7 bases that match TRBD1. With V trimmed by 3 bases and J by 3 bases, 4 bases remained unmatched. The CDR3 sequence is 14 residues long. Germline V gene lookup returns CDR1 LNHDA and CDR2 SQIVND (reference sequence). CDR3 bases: TGTGCCAGTAGTATTTTTCAGGGGGACACTGAAGCTTTCTTT. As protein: CASSIFQGDTEAFF.

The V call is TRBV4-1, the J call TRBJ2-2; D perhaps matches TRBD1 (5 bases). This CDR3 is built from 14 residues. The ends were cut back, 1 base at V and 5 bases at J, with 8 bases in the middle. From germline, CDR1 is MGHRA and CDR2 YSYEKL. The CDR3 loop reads CASSQVTDTGELFF. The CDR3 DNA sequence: TGCGCCAGCAGCCAAGTGACAGATACCGGGGAGCTGTTTTTT.

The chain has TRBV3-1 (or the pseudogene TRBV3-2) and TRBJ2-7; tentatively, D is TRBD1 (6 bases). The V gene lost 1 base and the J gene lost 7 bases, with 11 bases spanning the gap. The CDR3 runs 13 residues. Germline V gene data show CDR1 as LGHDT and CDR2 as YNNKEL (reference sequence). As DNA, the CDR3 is TGTGCCAGCAGCCAAGGGGGACAAACAGAGCAGTACTTC. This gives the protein CASSQGGQTEQYF.

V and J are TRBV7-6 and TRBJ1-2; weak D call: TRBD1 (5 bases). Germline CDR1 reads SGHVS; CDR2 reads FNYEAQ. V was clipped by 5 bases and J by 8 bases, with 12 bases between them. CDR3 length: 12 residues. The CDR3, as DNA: TGTGCCAGCAGCGTCGGGGGGGAAGGCTACACCTTC. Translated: CASSVGGEGYTF.

CDR3 in amino acids: CASSSTEGQIYGYTF. Here the CDR3 DNA reads TGTGCCAGCAGCTCAACCGAGGGACAGATATATGGCTACACCTTC. The chain has TRBV5-4 and TRBJ1-2; 7 nucleotides agree with TRBD1. CDR3 length equals 15 residues. The germline V gene has CDR1 SGHNT and CDR2 YYREEE (reference sequence). The trim removed 3 bases at V and 5 bases at J, leaving 10 bases unmatched.

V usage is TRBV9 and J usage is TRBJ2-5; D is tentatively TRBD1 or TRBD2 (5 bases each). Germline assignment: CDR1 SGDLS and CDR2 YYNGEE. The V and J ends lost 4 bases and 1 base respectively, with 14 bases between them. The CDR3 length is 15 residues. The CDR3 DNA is TGTGCCAGCAGCCCAAGGGGCGGGTCCCAAGAGACCCAGTACTTC. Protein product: CASSPRGGSQETQYF. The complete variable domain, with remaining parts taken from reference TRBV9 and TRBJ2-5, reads DSGVTQTPKHLITATGQRVTLRCSPRSGDLSVYWYQQSLDQGLQFLIQYYNGEERAKGNILERFSAQQFPDLHSELNLSSLELGDSALYFCASSPRGGSQETQYFGPGTRLLVL.

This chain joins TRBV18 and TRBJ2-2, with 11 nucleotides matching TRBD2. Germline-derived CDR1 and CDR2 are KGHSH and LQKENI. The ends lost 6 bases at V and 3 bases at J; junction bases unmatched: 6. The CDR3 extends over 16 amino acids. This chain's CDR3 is CASSRTSGSDTGELFF. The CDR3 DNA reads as TGTGCCAGCTCTCGAACTAGCGGGAGCGACACCGGGGAGCTGTTTTTT.

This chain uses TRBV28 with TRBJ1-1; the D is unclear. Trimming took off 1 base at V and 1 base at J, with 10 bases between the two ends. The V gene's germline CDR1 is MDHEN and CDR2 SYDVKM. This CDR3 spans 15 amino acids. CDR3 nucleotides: TGTGCCAGCAGTTTATTTGCGACGGGGAACACTGAAGCTTTCTTT. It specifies CASSLFATGNTEAFF.

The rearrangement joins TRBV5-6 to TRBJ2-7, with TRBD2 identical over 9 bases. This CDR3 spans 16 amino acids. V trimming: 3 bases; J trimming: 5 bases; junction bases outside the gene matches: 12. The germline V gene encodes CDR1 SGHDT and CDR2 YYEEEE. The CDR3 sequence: CASSSTAGGAADEQYF. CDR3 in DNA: TGTGCCAGCAGCTCAACCGCGGGGGGGGCCGCGGACGAGCAGTACTTC. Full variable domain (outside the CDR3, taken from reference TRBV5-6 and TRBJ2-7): DAGVTQSPTHLIKTRGQQVTLRCSPKSGHDTVSWYQQALGQGPQFIFQYYEEEERQRGNFPDRFSGHQFPNYSSELNVNALLLGDSALYLCASSSTAGGAADEQYFGPGTRLTVT.

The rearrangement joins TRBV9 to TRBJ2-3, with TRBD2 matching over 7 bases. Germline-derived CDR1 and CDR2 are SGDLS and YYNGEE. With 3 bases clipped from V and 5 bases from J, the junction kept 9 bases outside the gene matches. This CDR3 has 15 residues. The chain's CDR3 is CASSGAAGAVDTQYF. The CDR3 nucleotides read TGTGCCAGCAGCGGCGCTGCGGGAGCAGTAGATACGCAGTATTTT.

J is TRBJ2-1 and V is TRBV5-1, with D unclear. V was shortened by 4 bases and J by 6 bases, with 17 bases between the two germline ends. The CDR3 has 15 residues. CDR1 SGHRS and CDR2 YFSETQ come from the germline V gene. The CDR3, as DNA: TGCGCCAGCAGCCCGGCGGAAGCCCCGGTCAATGAGCAGTTCTTC. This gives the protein CASSPAEAPVNEQFF.